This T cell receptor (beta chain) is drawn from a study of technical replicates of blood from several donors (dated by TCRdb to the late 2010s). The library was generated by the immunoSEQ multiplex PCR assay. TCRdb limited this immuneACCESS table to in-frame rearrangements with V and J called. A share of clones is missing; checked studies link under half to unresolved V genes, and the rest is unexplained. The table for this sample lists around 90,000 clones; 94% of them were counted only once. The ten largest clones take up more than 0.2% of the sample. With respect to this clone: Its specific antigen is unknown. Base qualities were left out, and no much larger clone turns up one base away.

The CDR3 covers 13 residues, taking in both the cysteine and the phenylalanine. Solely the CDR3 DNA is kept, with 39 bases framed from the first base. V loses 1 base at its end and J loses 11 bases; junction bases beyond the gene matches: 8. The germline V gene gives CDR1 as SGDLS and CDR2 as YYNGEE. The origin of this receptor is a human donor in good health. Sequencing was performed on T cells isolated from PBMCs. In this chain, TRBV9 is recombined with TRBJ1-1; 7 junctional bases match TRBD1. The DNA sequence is TGTGCCAGCAGCGTAATGGAAGGGGGCAGGGCTTTCTTT. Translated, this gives CASSVMEGGRAFF.